These T cell receptor beta chains were read from a single sample in a study of cytomegalovirus exposure and HLA in healthy donors. This table comes from immunoSEQ multiplex PCR, and its TCRdb copy is limited to in-frame clones, with some not included. The table lists approximately 170,000 clones, over 75% of them singletons. Sequenced sample: PBMCs. The receptors stem from a human donor in good health. Each CDR3 is given with its conserved first and last residue. Fields, in order: D gene, J gene, clone size, V gene, CDR3 length, CDR3 protein, CDR3 DNA. A D gene is named only where the DNA matches it firmly. A clone size is listed for some rows: how often the clone was seen (once, few, many), or a class if it is expanded.

D gene: TRBD2
J gene: TRBJ2-2
clone size: .
V gene: TRBV4-3
CDR3 length: 16
CDR3 protein: CASSQESGGGTGELFF
CDR3 DNA: TGCGCCAGCAGCCAAGAAAGCGGGGGTGGCACCGGGGAGCTGTTTTTT

D gene: .
J gene: TRBJ2-1
clone size: .
V gene: TRBV10-2
CDR3 length: 12
CDR3 protein: CASRLTYNEQFF
CDR3 DNA: TGCGCCAGCAGGCTGACTTACAATGAGCAGTTCTTC

D gene: TRBD1
J gene: TRBJ2-7
clone size: .
V gene: TRBV5-4
CDR3 length: 15
CDR3 protein: CASSLGGTGKYEQYF
CDR3 DNA: TGTGCCAGCAGCTTGGGGGGGACAGGGAAATACGAGCAGTACTTC

D gene: TRBD1
J gene: TRBJ1-4
clone size: .
V gene: TRBV5-1
CDR3 length: 14
CDR3 protein: CASSSGTDLEKLFF
CDR3 DNA: TGCGCCAGCAGCTCCGGGACAGACCTCGAAAAACTGTTTTTT

D gene: TRBD2
J gene: TRBJ2-3
clone size: .
V gene: TRBV5-4
CDR3 length: 16
CDR3 protein: CASSYPLAGGPDTQYF
CDR3 DNA: TGTGCCAGCAGCTATCCGTTAGCGGGGGGGCCAGATACGCAGTATTTT

D gene: TRBD2
J gene: TRBJ2-2
clone size: .
V gene: TRBV4-3
CDR3 length: 16
CDR3 protein: CASSQTSGGATGELFF
CDR3 DNA: TGCGCCAGCAGCCAGACTAGCGGGGGGGCAACCGGGGAGCTGTTTTTT

D gene: .
J gene: TRBJ2-7
clone size: .
V gene: TRBV7-9
CDR3 length: 13
CDR3 protein: CASSHDRSYEQYF
CDR3 DNA: TGTGCCAGCAGCCACGACAGATCCTACGAGCAGTACTTC

D gene: TRBD1
J gene: TRBJ1-6
clone size: .
V gene: TRBV6-1
CDR3 length: 17
CDR3 protein: CASSGDRGFQGNSPLHF
CDR3 DNA: TGTGCCAGCAGTGGGGACAGGGGGTTTCAAGGCAATTCACCCCTCCACTTT

D gene: TRBD2
J gene: TRBJ2-1
clone size: .
V gene: TRBV2
CDR3 length: 17
CDR3 protein: CASSEALPSGGYFRQFF
CDR3 DNA: TGTGCCAGCAGTGAAGCGCTTCCTAGCGGGGGTTATTTTAGGCAGTTCTTC

D gene: TRBD2
J gene: TRBJ2-1
clone size: once
V gene: TRBV5-6
CDR3 length: 17
CDR3 protein: CASSIRLAGGGYNEQFF
CDR3 DNA: TGTGCCAGCAGCATTCGACTAGCGGGGGGGGGTTACAATGAGCAGTTCTTC

D gene: .
J gene: TRBJ1-1
clone size: .
V gene: TRBV6-5
CDR3 length: 14
CDR3 protein: CASSYSRGYTEAFF
CDR3 DNA: TGTGCCAGCAGTTACTCCCGGGGGTACACTGAAGCTTTCTTT

D gene: .
J gene: TRBJ2-7
clone size: .
V gene: TRBV19
CDR3 length: 14
CDR3 protein: CASSILSGSYEQYF
CDR3 DNA: TGTGCCAGTAGTATTCTGAGCGGCTCCTACGAGCAGTACTTC

D gene: .
J gene: TRBJ2-7
clone size: .
V gene: TRBV4-1
CDR3 length: 15
CDR3 protein: CASSQVMAQGYEQYF
CDR3 DNA: TGCGCCAGCAGCCAAGTTATGGCACAGGGCTACGAGCAGTACTTC

D gene: .
J gene: TRBJ2-1
clone size: .
V gene: TRBV7-9
CDR3 length: 14
CDR3 protein: CASSLSSGFNEQFF
CDR3 DNA: TGTGCCAGCAGCTTAAGCTCAGGGTTCAATGAGCAGTTCTTC

D gene: TRBD1
J gene: TRBJ2-1
clone size: .
V gene: TRBV19
CDR3 length: 14
CDR3 protein: CASSVGQGYNEQFF
CDR3 DNA: TGTGCCAGTAGTGTGGGACAGGGCTACAATGAGCAGTTCTTC

D gene: TRBD2
J gene: TRBJ2-2
clone size: .
V gene: TRBV27
CDR3 length: 16
CDR3 protein: CASSFIGRGAGGELFF
CDR3 DNA: TGTGCCAGCAGTTTCATCGGGAGGGGAGCTGGCGGGGAGCTGTTTTTT